Below, 26 T cell receptor beta chains from the same sample are listed, as sequenced in a study of glioma-infiltrating T cells. Amplification of TCR alpha and beta CDR3 regions from RNA used iRepertoire nested multiplex PCR. Each CDR3 protein gets one entry after TCRdb re-called the multiplex PCR reads with MiXCR. The sample yields roughly 200,000 distinct CDR3 sequences, roughly 45% seen once. The sequenced sample was glioma tissue, nonneoplastic brain tissue, or PBMCs (not recorded which). All receptors derive from a human donor with low-grade glioma or glioblastoma, undergoing nonglioma brain surgery, or in good health (not recorded which).

This clonotype was counted only a few times. J is TRBJ2-5 and V is TRBV5-4, with 7 bases that match TRBD2. V was pared by 0 bases and J by 4 bases, with 6 bases of the junction left unmatched. This CDR3 has 15 amino acids. Germline CDR1 and CDR2: SGHNT and YYREEE (reference sequence). The CDR3 is CASSLESGIGETQYF. In nucleotides, the CDR3 is TGTGCCAGCAGCTTGGAAAGCGGGATAGGAGAGACCCAGTACTTC.

On this clonotype: Given a much more abundant clone one base away, this may be a read error. This rearrangement joins TRBV7-2 to TRBJ1-5, with D possibly matching TRBD1 (5 bases). CDR3 length: 15 amino acids. The V gene's germline CDR1 is SGHTA and CDR2 FQGNSA. V lost 7 bases and J 5 bases, leaving 18 bases between the germline ends. CDR3 sequence (DNA): TGTGCCAGCACCTCAGAACGACGGGGGGATCAGCCCCAGCATTTT. Translating gives CASTSERRGDQPQHF.

This clonotype has just a few counts. Just one base apart from a much larger clone, this may be a read error. CDR3 bases: TGCAGTGATAGGAGAAGTCGGTACCAAGAGACCCAGTACTTC. Its protein product is CSDRRSRYQETQYF. The V gene is TRBV20-1, the J gene TRBJ2-5; D call uncertain. V lost 7 bases to trimming and J lost 0 bases, with 15 bases between them. Germline values: CDR1 DFQATT, CDR2 SNEGSKA (reference sequence). The CDR3 runs 14 residues.

The chain recombines TRBV20-1 with TRBJ2-7, with no clear D. Germline V gene sequence: CDR1 DFQATT, CDR2 SNEGSKA (reference sequence). The CDR3 covers 13 residues. The V and J ends lost 3 bases and 7 bases respectively, with 16 bases between them. CDR3 bases: TGCAGTGCTAGTTTAACTTTTCTTGGGGAGCAGTACTTC. Protein sequence: CSASLTFLGEQYF.

This chain connects TRBV20-1 to TRBJ2-7; 8 bases fit TRBD1. The CDR3 totals 16 residues. Germline values: CDR1 DFQATT, CDR2 SNEGSKA (reference sequence). With V trimmed by 1 base and J by 0 bases, 8 bases remained unmatched. The CDR3 loop is CSARALEQGVSYEQYF. DNA of the CDR3: TGCAGTGCTAGAGCTCTAGAACAGGGGGTCTCCTACGAGCAGTACTTC.

This clonotype has more than one count but fewer than ten. The chain is built from TRBV2 and TRBJ2-7; 8 bases align to TRBD1. CDR3 length: 15 residues. Germline CDR1 SNHLY, CDR2 FYNNEI. V lost 7 bases and J lost 4; bases outside the gene matches: 12. The CDR3 protein is CASTESGTGYYEQYF. The CDR3 bases are TGTGCCAGCACAGAATCCGGGACAGGTTATTACGAGCAGTACTTC.

This clonotype was picked up many times. The chain employs TRBV27 and TRBJ2-7; a weak D match, TRBD2 (6 bases). The V and J ends lost 3 bases and 2 bases respectively, with 14 bases between them. CDR1 and CDR2 (germline): MNHEY, SMNVEV (reference sequence). CDR3 length equals 15 residues. The CDR3 bases are TGTGCCAGCAGTTTTTCGGGGGTAAATCCCTACGAGCAGTACTTC. Translation: CASSFSGVNPYEQYF.

Remarks on this clonotype: A much larger clone lies one base from this, so it may be a read error. The chain couples TRBV28 to TRBJ1-3; the D gene is possibly TRBD1 (6 bases). V shed 7 bases and J shed 4 bases, with 14 bases lying between them. From germline, CDR1 is MDHEN and CDR2 SYDVKM. This CDR3 spans 14 amino acids. CDR3 protein: CASNLDGGGNTIYF. The CDR3 coding sequence is TGTGCCAGCAATCTTGACGGGGGCGGAAACACCATATATTTT.

This clonotype was counted ten times or more. This sequence joins TRBV25-1 and TRBJ1-2; D remains ambiguous. Germline lookup yields CDR1 MGHDK and CDR2 SYGVNS. This CDR3 is 13 amino acids long. The V gene lost 6 bases and the J gene lost 8 bases, with 16 bases spanning the gap. CDR3 region: CASSQRQGSGYTF. CDR3 bases: TGTGCCAGCAGCCAAAGGCAAGGCAGCGGCTACACCTTC.

The rearrangement links TRBV6-1 to TRBJ1-1; D call uncertain. The germline V and J ends were trimmed by 2 bases and 3 bases, with 7 bases remaining between them. From germline, CDR1 is MNHNS and CDR2 SASEGT. The CDR3 is 13 amino acids. The CDR3 protein is CASSELKDTEAFF. In nucleotides, the CDR3 is TGTGCCAGCAGTGAACTCAAGGACACTGAAGCTTTCTTT.

V is TRBV20-1 and J is TRBJ2-1; TRBD2 aligns across 10 bases. Per germline, CDR1 DFQATT and CDR2 SNEGSKA (reference sequence). V trimming: 0 bases; J trimming: 8 bases; junction bases outside the gene matches: 19. The CDR3 consists of 19 residues. The CDR3 coding sequence is TGCAGTGCTAGAGATTCTCCTGAGGGACTAGCGCCGAGCGGCGATGAGCAGTTCTTC. This gives the protein CSARDSPEGLAPSGDEQFF.

This clonotype showed up many times. J is TRBJ1-1 and V is TRBV3-1; D gene ambiguous. Germline V lookup: CDR1 LGHDT, CDR2 YNNKEL (reference sequence). The CDR3 is 13 residues long. The V gene lost 1 base and the J gene lost 4 bases, with 7 bases spanning the gap. CDR3 loop: CASSQVSGTEAFF. As DNA, the CDR3 is TGTGCCAGCAGCCAAGTTAGTGGCACTGAAGCTTTCTTT.

This clonotype occurred many times. The V gene is TRBV2, the J gene TRBJ2-3; TRBD1 aligns across 8 bases. V was clipped by 1 base and J by 2 bases; unmatched bases: 2. This CDR3 is 15 amino acids long. The V gene's germline CDR1 is SNHLY and CDR2 FYNNEI. The CDR3 nucleotides are TGTGCCAGCAGTGAAGGGGACAGGCACACAGATACGCAGTATTTT. Its protein product is CASSEGDRHTDTQYF.

At least ten counts were recorded for this clonotype. V usage is TRBV7-2 and J usage is TRBJ2-7, with D possibly being TRBD1 (5 bases). The CDR3 has 14 amino acids. V lost 1 base to trimming and J lost 4 bases, with 11 bases between them. Per the germline V gene, CDR1 is SGHTA and CDR2 is FQGNSA. Written as DNA, the CDR3 is TGTGCCAGCAGCTTAGGACGGCAGGGTTACGAGCAGTACTTC. Amino acids: CASSLGRQGYEQYF.

The chain employs TRBV28 and TRBJ2-7; D gene unclear. CDR3 length: 13 residues. Germline lookup yields CDR1 MDHEN and CDR2 SYDVKM. Trimming removed 8 bases from V and 4 bases from J, with 15 bases in between. In DNA, the CDR3 is TGTGCCAGCTTTATTAGTGCGGCGTACGAGCAGTACTTC. It is translated as CASFISAAYEQYF.

Turning to this clonotype: A read error may be the cause here, since a much bigger clone is one base away. The chain couples TRBV2 to TRBJ1-5; TRBD1 agrees at 9 bases. Germline values: CDR1 SNHLY, CDR2 FYNNEI. The CDR3 covers 15 residues. With V trimmed by 4 bases and J by 3 bases, 4 bases remained unmatched. Here the CDR3 reads CASSAGQGPNQPQHF. CDR3 DNA sequence: TGTGCCAGCAGTGCGGGACAGGGACCCAATCAGCCCCAGCATTTT.

This clonotype has only one observation. A much larger clone lies one base from this, so it may be a read error. The V call is TRBV19, the J call TRBJ1-1; 7 positions match TRBD1. CDR3 length equals 13 residues. The germline gives CDR1 LNHDA, CDR2 SQIVND (reference sequence). Trimming cost V 3 bases and J 3 bases; bases outside gene matches: 1. The CDR3 protein is CASSIDRDTEAFF. The DNA for the CDR3 is TGTGCCAGTAGTATTGACAGGGACACTGAAGCTTTCTTT. Full variable domain (missing parts from reference TRBV19 and TRBJ1-1): DGGITQSPKYLFRKEGQNVTLSCEQNLNHDAMYWYRQDPGQGLRLIYYSQIVNDFQKGDIAEGYSVSREKKESFPLTVTSAQKNPTAFYLCASSIDRDTEAFFGQGTRLTVV.

This clonotype was detected once. A much more abundant neighbour one base away suggests this may be a read error. This chain links TRBV7-9 with TRBJ1-5; the D is unclear. V dropped 3 bases and J dropped 5 bases, with 11 bases sitting between them. In germline, CDR1 is SEHNR, CDR2 FQNEAQ (reference sequence). The CDR3 extends over 14 amino acids. Here the CDR3 reads CASSFLNGDQPQHF. The CDR3 nucleotides read TGTGCCAGCAGCTTTCTGAACGGGGATCAGCCCCAGCATTTT.

The rearrangement links TRBV12-3 or TRBV12-4 to TRBJ2-1; D remains unclear. The V and J ends lost 5 bases and 8 bases respectively, with 10 bases between them. This CDR3 is 12 amino acids long. Written as DNA, the CDR3 is TGTGCCAGCAGTCTTACGGGTTATGAGCAGTTCTTC. Protein sequence: CASSLTGYEQFF.

The chain is built from TRBV5-5 and TRBJ2-3; D is ambiguous. CDR3 length: 13 amino acids. V lost 1 base, J lost 2 bases, and 5 bases lay in between. Looked up from germline, CDR1 is SGHKS and CDR2 is YYEKEE (reference sequence). CDR3 coding DNA: TGTGCCAGCAGCTTGCCTTACACAGATACGCAGTATTTT. The encoded protein is CASSLPYTDTQYF.

This clonotype was recorded at least ten times. The chain recombines TRBV7-2 with TRBJ2-7; the D call may be TRBD1 or TRBD2 (6 bases each). Germline V gene data show CDR1 as SGHTA and CDR2 as FQGNSA. This CDR3 spans 15 amino acids. V gave up 4 bases and J gave up 2 bases, with 15 bases separating them. The CDR3 spells CASSSGVGGTYEQYF. CDR3 coding DNA: TGTGCCAGCAGCTCAGGGGTCGGCGGGACCTACGAGCAGTACTTC.

Notes on this clonotype: A much bigger clone sits one base away, suggesting this may be a read error. The genes are TRBV7-2 and TRBJ2-1, with 9 nucleotides matching TRBD2. The CDR3 runs 14 residues. CDR1 and CDR2 from the germline V gene are SGHTA and FQGNSA. The DNA for the CDR3 is TGTGCCAGCAGCTCTCTAGCGGGATTAAATGAGAAGTTCTTC. Protein sequence: CASSSLAGLNEKFF. Full variable domain (rest looked up from reference TRBV7-2 and TRBJ2-1): GAGVSQSPSNKVTEKGKDVELRCDPISGHTALYWYRQSLGQGLEFLIYFQGNSAPDKSGLPSDRFSAERTGGSVSTLTIQRTQQEDSAVYLCASSSLAGLNEKFFGPGTRLTVL.

With regard to this clonotype: The junction and the germline gene differ at one end; a read error may be behind it. The chain carries TRBV20-1 and TRBJ1-1, with D tentatively TRBD1 (6 bases). This CDR3 comprises 14 residues. The V gene's germline CDR1 is DFQATT and CDR2 SNEGSKA (reference sequence). The CDR3 loop is CSARMPIRDTEALF. The DNA of the CDR3 is TGCAGTGCTAGGATGCCAATTAGGGACACTGAAGCTTTATTT.

For this clonotype: A much larger clone sits a single nucleotide away, making a read error possible. The chain has TRBV28 and TRBJ2-7, with D perhaps matching TRBD1 (6 bases). The last part of the DNA fits TRBJ2-1 better; the J call may be wrong. The CDR3 covers 15 residues. Germline CDR1 reads MDHEN; CDR2 reads SYDVKM. The CDR3 DNA is TGTGCCAGCAACCCAGGGACACTTTCCTACAATGAGCAGTTCTTC. Amino acids: CASNPGTLSYNEQFF.

A word on this clonotype: A clone one base away is much larger, so this may be a read error. This chain connects TRBV15 to TRBJ2-4; the D is unclear. The CDR3 has 14 residues. The germline V gene has CDR1 LNHNV and CDR2 YYDKDF (reference sequence). Trimming took off 0 bases at V and 8 bases at J, with 11 bases between the two ends. The CDR3 DNA follows: TGTGCCACCAGCAGAGATCAAAAGGGTGACATTCAGTACTTC. Translation: CATSRDQKGDIQYF.

The chain is built from TRBV5-1 and TRBJ1-4, with no clear D. This CDR3 is 15 amino acids long. The germline CDR1 and CDR2 sequences are SGHRS and YFSETQ. V shed 5 bases and J shed 5 bases, with 16 bases lying between them. The CDR3 sequence: CASSADGTQNEKLFF. The CDR3 nucleotides read TGCGCCAGCAGTGCCGACGGAACTCAAAATGAAAAACTGTTTTTT.